This record looks at one T cell receptor beta chain sequence and its context. Its binding antigen is unknown. No much larger clone exists at a distance of one base, and base qualities are not known. The CDR3 numbers 18 residues from cysteine through phenylalanine. Only CDR3 DNA is held: 54 bases, read in frame from base 1. V is cut back by 6 bases and J by 2 bases, with 17 bases in the junction unmatched. CDR1 and CDR2, per the germline V gene, are MNHGY and SAAAGT. Sequencing used an Illumina HiSeq 1500. TCRdb applied fastp at Q25 and MiXCR to the public reads, then kept only in-frame beta chains. Rows are combined by CDR3 protein, so each entry shows the most common genes and DNA. The sample table contains around 740,000 distinct CDR3 sequences; only one count was recorded for under 40% of them. The top ten clones comprise around 3% of the sample. This sample was included in a study of T cell repertoires in cytomegalovirus infection (dated by TCRdb to about 2019). In terms of the full investigation: Donor HLA type was relevant to the analysis, as public TCR beta signatures indicated carriage of CMV infection together with the matching HLA type.

Beyond this particular receptor, the publication reports: Cumulative frequency of public TCR beta family members discriminated carriers of CMV infection plus the relevant HLA type in this cohort and an independent roughly 330-donor cohort. The ex vivo response was dominated by HLA-C-restricted CMV-specific TCR beta clonotypes, which also provided the single most frequent clonotype in two of eight donors.

This clonotype was obtained from a human donor in good health (CMV status not recorded). Some clones in this sample may be carry-over from other donors' samples. The chain is encoded by TRBV6-8 joined to TRBJ2-7; TRBD1 fits 9 bases in the junction. Sequenced input: PBMCs. The CDR3 region has the sequence CASSVDRGGGGLTYEQYF. The base sequence is TGTGCCAGCAGCGTGGACAGGGGTGGCGGGGGACTGACCTACGAGCAGTACTTC.